A single sample gave rise to the 32 T cell receptor beta chains below, sequenced in a study of blood T cell repertoires in COVID-19. Assay used: immunoSEQ multiplex PCR; TCRdb lists only in-frame clones, some missing. The table has roughly 330,000 clones, around 88% seen once. Sequenced material: peripheral blood. Source of these receptors: a woman aged 45-60 years with acute or convalescent COVID-19.

This clone appeared once. J is TRBJ2-1 and V is TRBV27, with 7 bases fitting TRBD2. Germline V CDR1 and CDR2: MNHEY, SMNVEV (reference sequence). CDR3 length equals 18 residues. V lost 5 bases, J lost 6 bases, and 19 bases stayed unmatched. CDR3 nucleotide sequence: TGTGCCAGCAGTAGGCTAGCGGTATCTCCCTCCCAACGCAATGAGCAGTTCTTC. It encodes CASSRLAVSPSQRNEQFF.

This clone has a handful of counts. The rearrangement uses TRBV18 and TRBJ1-1; D is unclear. There are 16 residues in the CDR3. Trimming cost V 3 bases and J 0 bases, with 14 bases left between them. Germline V gene data show CDR1 as KGHSH and CDR2 as LQKENI. The CDR3 region has the DNA TGTGCCAGCTCACCTTTCCCAGGATCCGTGAACACTGAAGCTTTCTTT. It yields the protein CASSPFPGSVNTEAFF.

This rearrangement joins TRBV2 to TRBJ2-5, with 9 nucleotides matching TRBD2. Germline assignment: CDR1 SNHLY and CDR2 FYNNEI. The CDR3 covers 16 residues. The V and J ends lost 2 bases and 3 bases, in that order; junction bases with no gene match: 7. This CDR3 reads CASSERGSGRKETQYF. Written as DNA, the CDR3 is TGTGCCAGCAGTGAACGAGGTAGCGGGAGAAAAGAGACCCAGTACTTC.

This clone was detected a few times. This chain connects TRBV5-1 to TRBJ1-2, with TRBD1 matching over 8 bases. CDR3 length: 16 residues. In germline, CDR1 is SGHRS, CDR2 YFSETQ. J gave up 0 bases and V 4 bases, and 8 bases lay outside the gene matches. The CDR3 DNA reads as TGCGCCAGCAGCAAGGGACAGGATTCGACTAACTATGGCTACACCTTC. Amino acid sequence: CASSKGQDSTNYGYTF.

This clone was found a few times. The chain carries TRBV10-3 and TRBJ1-1; a weak D match, TRBD1 (5 bases). The CDR3 loop spans 13 amino acids. V dropped 1 base and J dropped 4 bases, with 7 bases sitting between them. The germline CDR1 and CDR2 sequences are ENHRY and SYGVKD. The CDR3 protein is CAISELGATEAFF. CDR3 nucleotide sequence: TGTGCCATCAGTGAGTTAGGGGCCACTGAAGCTTTCTTT.

CDR3 loop: CASSVGLNYGYTF. The CDR3 region has the DNA TGTGCCAGCAGCGTAGGGCTTAACTATGGCTACACCTTC. The chain employs TRBV9 and TRBJ1-2, with D uncertain. Germline CDR1 SGDLS, CDR2 YYNGEE. Trimming shortened V by 0 bases and J by 1 base, and 4 bases separated the two germline ends. This CDR3 spans 13 amino acids.

The chain combines TRBV3-1 (or the pseudogene TRBV3-2) with TRBJ2-2, with TRBD2 matching over 12 bases. Germline lookup yields CDR1 LGHDT and CDR2 YNNKEL (reference sequence). V dropped 4 bases and J dropped 5; count of bases not matched to a gene: 5. The CDR3 has 16 residues. Written as DNA, the CDR3 is TGTGCCAGCAGCCTACGGACTAGCGGGACAACCGGGGAGCTGTTTTTT. This gives the protein CASSLRTSGTTGELFF.

The V call is TRBV2, the J call TRBJ2-7; the D gene is possibly TRBD1 (5 bases). V lost 4 bases, J lost 0 bases, and 16 bases lay in between. The CDR3 sequence is 16 residues long. CDR1 and CDR2 (germline): SNHLY, FYNNEI. This CDR3 is CASSGPWGASSYEQYF. The CDR3 DNA follows: TGTGCCAGCAGTGGACCGTGGGGCGCGAGCTCCTACGAGCAGTACTTC.

The chain carries TRBV5-1 and TRBJ2-5, with D possibly TRBD1 on 5 matching bases. This CDR3 has 15 amino acids. Trimming stripped 4 bases from V and 0 bases from J, with 13 bases between. Germline CDR1 reads SGHRS; CDR2 reads YFSETQ. The CDR3 here is CASSTNQGYQETQYF. The CDR3 coding sequence is TGCGCCAGCAGCACAAACCAGGGTTACCAAGAGACCCAGTACTTC. Together with reference TRBV5-1 and TRBJ2-5, the CDR3 gives the full variable domain: KAGVTQTPRYLIKTRGQQVTLSCSPISGHRSVSWYQQTPGQGLQFLFEYFSETQRNKGNFPGRFSGRQFSNSRSEMNVSTLELGDSALYLCASSTNQGYQETQYFGPGTRLLVL.

The chain combines TRBV4-1 with TRBJ2-2, with 8 bases identical to TRBD2. CDR1 and CDR2 (germline): MGHRA, YSYEKL. The CDR3 totals 15 residues. V dropped 3 bases and J dropped 6; count of bases not matched to a gene: 6. Here the CDR3 reads CASSHPLRGAGELFF. In nucleotides, the CDR3 is TGCGCCAGCAGCCATCCATTGCGGGGGGCCGGGGAGCTGTTTTTT.

The chain links TRBV20-1 to TRBJ1-4; 8 positions match TRBD1. Germline V CDR1 and CDR2: DFQATT, SNEGSKA (reference sequence). V dropped 3 bases and J dropped 7; count of bases not matched to a gene: 10. The CDR3 spans 15 residues. This CDR3 is CSASRDRGMGEKLFF. DNA for the CDR3: TGCAGTGCTAGTAGAGACAGGGGCATGGGTGAAAAACTGTTTTTT.

J is TRBJ2-5 and V is TRBV6-6; TRBD1 matches at 7 bases. The CDR3 contains 15 residues. V trimming: 7 bases; J trimming: 4 bases; junction bases outside the gene matches: 12. The germline CDR1 and CDR2 sequences are MNHNY and SVGAGI (reference sequence). CDR3 protein: CASTYSTGTIETQYF. The CDR3 bases are TGTGCCAGCACCTACTCGACAGGGACGATAGAGACCCAGTACTTC.

The CDR3 here is CASSVLLAGGPEQYF. The CDR3 region has the DNA TGTGCCAGTAGTGTTCTTCTAGCGGGAGGGCCCGAGCAGTACTTC. The gene calls are TRBV19 and TRBJ2-7, with 12 bases matching TRBD2. CDR1 is LNHDA and CDR2 is SQIVND in the germline V gene (reference sequence). The CDR3 covers 15 residues. J lost 6 bases, V lost 5 bases, and 8 bases had no gene match.

The chain links TRBV5-1 to TRBJ2-7; no reliable D call. Trimming left V 6 bases short and J 2 bases short, with 12 bases between. In germline, CDR1 is SGHRS, CDR2 YFSETQ. The CDR3 runs 13 residues. The CDR3 reads CASTGAEAYEQYF. CDR3 nucleotides: TGCGCCAGCACTGGCGCGGAAGCCTACGAGCAGTACTTC.

The chain has TRBV4-2 and TRBJ1-5; the D is unclear. The V end was cut by 0 bases, the J end by 4 bases, with 7 bases between. Germline CDR1 is LGHNA and CDR2 is YNFKEQ. CDR3 length: 14 residues. The CDR3 DNA follows: TGTGCCAGCAGCCAAGAACAGTTAAATCAGCCCCAGCATTTT. Translating gives CASSQEQLNQPQHF.

This clone was seen a single time. Different DNA sequences within this sample yield the same CDR3. V gene TRBV7-3 combines with J gene TRBJ2-5; D might be TRBD2 (7 bases). The germline V gene has CDR1 SGHTA and CDR2 FQGTGA. V lost 2 bases and J 5 bases, leaving 15 bases between the germline ends. The CDR3 loop spans 15 amino acids. The CDR3: CASSLGAGAGETQYF. CDR3 sequence (DNA): TGTGCCAGCAGCTTAGGGGCGGGGGCCGGGGAGACCCAGTACTTC.

This clone has more than one count but fewer than ten. This chain connects TRBV28 to TRBJ1-2; TRBD1 matches at 7 bases. The V gene's germline CDR1 is MDHEN and CDR2 SYDVKM. Unmatched junction bases numbered 7, after V lost 10 bases and J lost 2 bases. The CDR3 extends over 13 amino acids. The CDR3 spells CATSLQGNYGYTF. The CDR3 DNA reads TGTGCCACTTCATTACAGGGGAACTATGGCTACACCTTC.

This clone was recorded only once. The rearrangement joins TRBV7-3 to TRBJ2-1; TRBD2 might be the D (5 bases). The V gene lost 1 base and the J gene lost 11 bases, with 12 bases spanning the gap. The CDR3 spans 13 residues. Germline lookup yields CDR1 SGHTA and CDR2 FQGTGA. For the CDR3, the DNA is TGTGCCAGCAGCTTAAATGGACTCCAAAAGCAGTTCTTC. Amino acid sequence: CASSLNGLQKQFF.

The chain is built from TRBV5-1 and TRBJ2-5; 8 bases are shared with TRBD1. The germline gives CDR1 SGHRS, CDR2 YFSETQ. The V segment lost 0 bases and the J segment 7 bases; nucleotides outside the gene matches: 5. The CDR3 totals 14 residues. CDR3 protein: CASSLETTGGTQYF. In DNA form, the CDR3 reads TGCGCCAGCAGCTTGGAGACAACAGGGGGGACCCAGTACTTC.

The chain recombines TRBV7-9 with TRBJ2-1; D gene unclear. The CDR3 has 13 amino acids. Deletions cut 1 base from V and 5 bases from J, with 6 bases between. The germline V gene encodes CDR1 SEHNR and CDR2 FQNEAQ (reference sequence). CDR3: CASSLGANNEQFF. The DNA for the CDR3 is TGTGCCAGCAGCTTAGGGGCCAACAATGAGCAGTTCTTC.

In the case of this clone: At the DNA level, this CDR3 is encoded by other sequences in the same sample as well. The rearrangement links TRBV6-5 to TRBJ2-7, with TRBD2 matching over 13 bases. CDR3 length: 15 amino acids. Per the germline V gene, CDR1 is MNHEY and CDR2 is SVGAGI. Losses at the gene ends were 0 bases for V and 4 bases for J; bases not matched to a gene: 0. In DNA form, the CDR3 reads TGTGCCAGCAGTTACTCGACTAGCGGGAGGTACGAGCAGTACTTC. As protein: CASSYSTSGRYEQYF.

The chain carries TRBV27 and TRBJ2-7; 7 bases are a match to TRBD1. CDR1 and CDR2 (germline): MNHEY, SMNVEV (reference sequence). Germline trimming cut 5 bases from V and 3 bases from J; bases unmatched to any gene: 7. The CDR3 is 14 residues long. CDR3: CASSPSTGIYEQYF. CDR3 DNA: TGTGCCAGCAGTCCTTCGACAGGGATCTACGAGCAGTACTTC.

This clone was recorded only once. V and J are TRBV5-1 and TRBJ2-7; TRBD1 is a possible D gene (5 bases). Germline CDR1 SGHRS, CDR2 YFSETQ. The CDR3 runs to 14 residues. Deletions cut 5 bases from V and 1 base from J, with 13 bases between. CDR3 in amino acids: CASSGAGSSYEQYF. The DNA of the CDR3 is TGCGCCAGCAGTGGGGCAGGCTCGTCCTACGAGCAGTACTTC.

This rearrangement joins TRBV7-6 to TRBJ2-7; TRBD1 matches at 7 bases. Germline V gives CDR1 SGHVS, CDR2 FNYEAQ. The CDR3 contains 12 residues. V was pared by 4 bases and J by 6 bases, with 3 bases of the junction left unmatched. CDR3 sequence reads: CASSSWTGEQYF. DNA for the CDR3: TGTGCCAGCAGCTCGTGGACAGGCGAGCAGTACTTC.

This sequence joins TRBV5-4 and TRBJ2-5; perhaps TRBD1 as D (6 bases). The CDR3 contains 14 residues. Trimming took 0 bases from V and 12 from J, leaving 18 bases between them. Per the germline V gene, CDR1 is SGHNT and CDR2 is YYREEE (reference sequence). The chain's CDR3 is CASSLGSEQGREYF. In DNA form, the CDR3 reads TGTGCCAGCAGCTTGGGTTCCGAACAGGGACGAGAGTACTTC.

The chain joins TRBV7-9 to TRBJ1-1; D gene unclear. This CDR3 comprises 15 residues. Germline CDR1 reads SEHNR; CDR2 reads FQNEAQ (reference sequence). V was pared by 1 base and J by 0 bases, with 9 bases between. This CDR3 reads CASSLVTGMNTEAFF. The CDR3 coding sequence is TGTGCCAGCAGCTTAGTAACGGGGATGAACACTGAAGCTTTCTTT.

The chain couples TRBV27 to TRBJ1-2; a possible D gene is TRBD1 (5 bases). Trimming left V 8 bases short and J 0 bases short, with 13 bases between. Per the germline V gene, CDR1 is MNHEY and CDR2 is SMNVEV (reference sequence). The CDR3 totals 14 residues. The CDR3 spells CASGRGVPNYGYTF. Written as DNA, the CDR3 is TGTGCCAGCGGGCGGGGGGTTCCTAACTATGGCTACACCTTC.

This chain uses TRBV6-5 with TRBJ1-2; D possibly corresponds to TRBD1 (6 bases). V lost 9 bases to trimming and J lost 0 bases, with 17 bases between them. The CDR3 runs to 15 residues. Germline V lookup: CDR1 MNHEY, CDR2 SVGAGI. CDR3 DNA sequence: TGTGCCAGTACAGACCGGGACACGACTAACTATGGCTACACCTTC. Protein product: CASTDRDTTNYGYTF.

This clone was recorded once. The genes are TRBV2 and TRBJ2-1; the match to TRBD2 covers 7 bases. Losses at the gene ends were 5 bases for V and 4 bases for J; bases not matched to a gene: 8. Germline V gene lookup returns CDR1 SNHLY and CDR2 FYNNEI. This CDR3 contains 15 residues. The CDR3 coding sequence is TGTGCCAGCAGTATTACCGGGACTAAATACAATGAGCAGTTCTTC. It yields the protein CASSITGTKYNEQFF. Variable domain in full (rest from reference TRBV2 and TRBJ2-1): EPEVTQTPSHQVTQMGQEVILRCVPISNHLYFYWYRQILGQKVEFLVSFYNNEISEKSEIFDDQFSVERPDGSNFTLKIRSTKLEDSAMYFCASSITGTKYNEQFFGPGTRLTVL.

The rearrangement uses TRBV7-2 and TRBJ2-5, with TRBD2 as a possible D gene (5 bases). The germline V and J ends were trimmed by 5 bases and 1 base, with 11 bases remaining between them. This CDR3 comprises 14 residues. The germline V gene encodes CDR1 SGHTA and CDR2 FQGNSA. The CDR3 region is CASSPRAVQETQYF. Written as DNA, the CDR3 is TGTGCCAGCAGCCCGAGGGCAGTCCAAGAGACCCAGTACTTC.

The J gene is TRBJ2-1, the V gene TRBV3-1 (or the pseudogene TRBV3-2); 7 bases match TRBD1. The CDR3 sequence is 13 residues long. Germline CDR1 LGHDT, CDR2 YNNKEL (reference sequence). V was clipped by 0 bases and J by 9 bases; unmatched bases: 2. In nucleotides, the CDR3 is TGTGCCAGCAGCCAAGACTACAGGGGTGAGCAGTTCTTC. Translation: CASSQDYRGEQFF.

This clone has a handful of counts. The chain has TRBV7-3 and TRBJ2-1, with 7 bases aligning to TRBD2. The CDR3 contains 13 residues. Germline CDR1 reads SGHTA; CDR2 reads FQGTGA. The J segment lost 8 bases and the V segment lost 5 bases, leaving 6 bases of the junction unmatched. The CDR3 coding sequence is TGTGCCAGCAGCCATAGGGGAGGGGATGAGCAGTTCTTC. This translates into CASSHRGGDEQFF.